This T cell receptor beta chain was sequenced in a study of siplizumab effects on memory and regulatory T cells. Study-wide results and caveats: Researchers did not confirm the suppressive function of proliferating Tregs from siplizumab cultures. To unstimulated subsets, only a minor fraction of alloreactive clones could be mapped.

As for this clone: The target antigen is unknown.

The CDR3 has 13 amino acids. Trimming cost V 7 bases and J 3 bases, with 12 bases left between them. The germline CDR1 and CDR2 sequences are MNHEY and SVGAGI. Per sample, 95,000 to 100,000 TCR templates were assayed. The protocol was immunoSEQ multiplex PCR, while the TCRdb copy is restricted to in-frame clones and leaves out a portion. The sample has approximately 82,000 clones, 80% to 90% seen once. V and J are TRBV6-5 and TRBJ1-1; maybe TRBD1 (5 bases). Sequenced: Tregs sorted from blood. This receptor was identified in a human donor in good health. CDR3 bases: TGTGCCAGCAACCGTCTAGGGGACACTGAAGCTTTCTTT. Translated, it gives CASNRLGDTEAFF.